The 23 T cell receptor gamma chains below come from one sample, sequenced in a study of gamma-delta T cells after stem cell transplantation. TCRdb reran clone calling via CATT on the RT-PCR reads. The sample includes some 2,100 gamma-chain clones, 5% to 7.5% of them seen just once. Sequenced: gamma-delta T cells. These receptors originate from a human donor. It is not recorded whose cells these are; they may come from a transplant donor.

This clone is hyperexpanded in the sample. Other nucleotide sequences from this sample produce the same CDR3. The genes are TRGV2 and TRGJP1. The ends lost 0 bases at V and 5 bases at J; junction bases unmatched: 9. The CDR3 totals 16 residues. The germline V gene has CDR1 EGSNGY and CDR2 YDSYNSKV. The CDR3 nucleotides are TGTGCCACCTGGGACGGGCCGATTGGTACTGGTTGGTTCAAGATATTT. Its protein product is CATWDGPIGTGWFKIF.

Ten or more counts support this clone. It is likely a read error: a sequence one base away is far more abundant. The chain links TRGV9 to TRGJP. The germline V gene has CDR1 GITISATS and CDR2 ISYDGTV (reference sequence). J lost 11 bases, V lost 0 bases, and 10 bases had no gene match. The CDR3 loop spans 17 amino acids. CDR3 sequence: CALWEVVREMGKKIKVF. As DNA, the CDR3 is TGTGCCTTGTGGGAGGTGGTAAGGGAGATGGGCAAAAAAATCAAGGTATTT.

In this sample, this clone is medium-sized. A far larger clone is off by one base, so a read error is likely. In the same sample, other DNA sequences code for this CDR3. V and J are TRGV2 and TRGJP1. J gave up 5 bases and V 0 bases, and 9 bases lay outside the gene matches. CDR1 EGSNGY and CDR2 YDSYNSKV come from the germline V gene. The CDR3 is made up of 16 amino acids. CDR3 nucleotide sequence: TGTGCCACCTGGGACGGGCCGATTGGGACTGGTTGGTTCAAGATATTT. This codes for CATWDGPIGTGWFKIF.

This clone was detected a few times. This DNA's translation and the protein TCRdb lists, from a much larger clone, do not match at residue 14, likely due to a read error; the protein shown is translated from the DNA. This rearrangement joins TRGV9 to TRGJP. Germline matching of the DNA provided the J gene here, since TCRdb leaves it blank. The CDR3 has 17 amino acids. CDR1 is GITISATS and CDR2 is ISYDGTV in the germline V gene (reference sequence). The CDR3: CALWEVRQELGKKNKVF. The CDR3 bases are TGTGCCTTGTGGGAGGTCCGGCAAGAGTTGGGCAAAAAAAACAAGGTATTT.

This clone ranks as medium-sized. This chain connects TRGV9 to TRGJ1 or TRGJ2. The J gene was not available in TCRdb and was assigned here by matching the DNA to germline segments. From germline, CDR1 is GITISATS and CDR2 ISYDGTV (reference sequence). The CDR3 length is 13 residues. Germline trimming cut 3 bases from V and 5 bases from J; bases unmatched to any gene: 7. CDR3 loop: CALWEHYNYKKLF. The CDR3 DNA reads TGTGCCTTGTGGGAGCATTATAATTATAAGAAACTCTTT.

This clone was seen only a few times. This DNA translates differently at residue 7 from the TCRdb protein, which is that of a much larger clone; a read error is likely, and the protein shown is the DNA's own translation. This chain uses TRGV2 with TRGJ1 or TRGJ2. TCRdb does not report a J gene; here it was assigned by matching the DNA to germline references. The CDR3 is made up of 13 amino acids. With 1 base clipped from V and 4 bases from J, the junction kept 4 bases outside the gene matches. Per germline, CDR1 EGSNGY and CDR2 YDSYNSKV. In DNA form, the CDR3 reads TGTGCCACCTGGGACGGAGTCTATTATAAGAAACTCTTT. Protein: CATWDGVYYKKLF.

This clone came up a few times. CDR3 in amino acids: CATWERYHEKKLF. The CDR3 DNA is TGTGCCACCTGGGAGAGATATCATGAAAAGAAACTCTTT. The chain couples TRGV8 to TRGJ1 or TRGJ2. Because TCRdb records no J gene, it was assigned here through a match of the DNA to germline. The CDR3 covers 13 residues. J was trimmed by 10 bases and V by 4 bases; bases with no gene match: 13. Germline-derived CDR1 and CDR2 are VENAVY and YDSYNSRV.

This clone was counted only a few times. TCRdb's protein for this DNA is that of a much larger clone and differs from the translation at residue 6, likely a read error; the protein shown is the DNA translation. In the same sample, other DNA sequences code for this CDR3. V usage is TRGV9 and J usage is TRGJP. Germline V gene data show CDR1 as GITISATS and CDR2 as ISYDGTV (reference sequence). The V segment lost 4 bases and the J segment 4 bases; nucleotides outside the gene matches: 7. This CDR3 is 17 amino acids long. The CDR3 reads CALWDSEQELGKKIKVF. CDR3 sequence (DNA): TGTGCCTTGTGGGATTCAGAACAAGAGTTGGGCAAAAAAATCAAGGTATTT.

Details on this clone: The junction shows a germline mismatch at one end, possibly a read error. The V call is TRGV9, the J call TRGJP. TCRdb lists no J gene, so it was determined here by aligning the DNA to germline. The CDR3 totals 15 residues. The V gene's germline CDR1 is GITISATS and CDR2 ISYDGTV (reference sequence). The CDR3 reads CALWEGGWGNKNKVF. CDR3 sequence (DNA): TGTGCCTTGTGGGAGGGGGGGTGGGGTAACAAAAACAAGGTATTT.

By sample share, this clone is medium-sized. A far larger clone differs by one base, so this is likely a read error. The rearrangement links TRGV9 to TRGJP. No J gene is reported in TCRdb; it was inferred here by comparing the DNA with germline. CDR1 is GITISATS, CDR2 ISYDGTV, per germline (reference sequence). The CDR3 consists of 17 residues. V lost 2 bases, J lost 4 bases, and 5 bases stayed unmatched. The CDR3 DNA sequence: TGTGCCTTGTGGGAGGGAGTTCAAGAGTTGGGCAAAAAAATCAAGGTATTT. It encodes CALWEGVQELGKKIKVF.

This clone was counted a few times. A read error likely explains why the TCRdb protein, taken from a much larger clone, differs from this DNA's translation at residue 11; the protein shown is translated from the DNA. This chain connects TRGV9 to TRGJ1 or TRGJ2. The CDR3 totals 13 residues. Germline V CDR1 and CDR2: GITISATS, ISYDGTV (reference sequence). CDR3 in amino acids: CALWEPYYYKTLF. The CDR3 nucleotides are TGTGCCTTGTGGGAGCCCTATTATTATAAGACACTCTTT.

In regard to this clone: The translation of this DNA and the TCRdb protein of a much larger clone differ at residue 5, probably owing to a read error; the protein shown here is translated from the DNA. The chain is built from TRGV9 and TRGJ1 or TRGJ2. Assignment of the J gene here rests on matching the DNA to germline, because TCRdb gives none. Germline V gene data show CDR1 as GITISATS and CDR2 as ISYDGTV (reference sequence). The length of the CDR3 is 12 residues. Trimming took 4 bases from V and 7 from J; bases not matched to a gene: 7. CDR3 protein: CALWDVRYKKLF. The DNA of the CDR3 is TGTGCCTTGTGGGATGTGCGGTATAAGAAACTCTTT.

With regard to this clone: A read error may produce the germline difference seen at one junction end. The genes are TRGV9 and TRGJP. TCRdb is silent on the J gene; assignment here came from matching the DNA to germline. Germline lookup yields CDR1 GITISATS and CDR2 ISYDGTV (reference sequence). The CDR3 is 12 amino acids. The DNA for the CDR3 is TGTGCCTTGTGGGAGGGTAATAAAAACAAGGTATTT. Amino acids: CALWEGNKNKVF.

This clone has more than one count but fewer than ten. The mismatch at residue 8 between this DNA's translation and the TCRdb protein of a much larger clone likely reflects a read error; the protein shown is translated from the DNA. The chain employs TRGV9 and TRGJP. No J gene was available from TCRdb, and it was assigned here by a germline match of the DNA. The V gene end was trimmed by 4 bases and the J gene end by 7 bases; junction bases not matched to a gene: 10. The CDR3 is 17 residues long. Germline V CDR1 and CDR2: GITISATS, ISYDGTV (reference sequence). The CDR3 DNA is TGTGCCTTGTGGGAAGCGAACATGGAGTTGGGCAAAAAAATCAAGGTATTT. Its protein is CALWEANMELGKKIKVF.

Details on this clone: TCRdb assigns this DNA the protein of a much larger clone, which departs from its translation at residue 10; this likely reflects a read error, and the protein shown comes from translating the DNA. The rearrangement joins TRGV9 to TRGJP. Germline CDR1 is GITISATS and CDR2 is ISYDGTV (reference sequence). The CDR3 loop spans 16 amino acids. The CDR3 here is CALWEDQELSKKIKVF. The CDR3 DNA sequence: TGTGCCTTGTGGGAGGACCAAGAGTTGAGCAAAAAAATCAAGGTATTT.

Concerning this clone: The protein TCRdb lists belongs to a much larger clone and differs from this DNA's translation at residue 11, which points to a read error; the protein shown is made from the DNA. V is TRGV9 and J is TRGJP. No J gene is reported in TCRdb; it was inferred here by comparing the DNA with germline. CDR3 size: 17 residues. CDR1 is GITISATS and CDR2 is ISYDGTV in the germline V gene (reference sequence). CDR3 coding DNA: TGTGCCTTGTGGGAGGTACTCAAAGAGTTGTGCAAAAAAATCAAGGTATTT. Its protein is CALWEVLKELCKKIKVF.

The table lists this clone with many counts. A read error is likely here: a far larger clone is one base away. This chain uses TRGV9 with TRGJP. The J gene, absent from TCRdb, was called here by matching the DNA to germline. CDR1 is GITISATS and CDR2 is ISYDGTV in the germline V gene (reference sequence). The CDR3 covers 17 residues. Written as DNA, the CDR3 is TGTGCCTTGTGGGAGGGATTTCAAGAGTGGGGCAAAAAAATCAAGGTATTT. Translating it yields CALWEGFQEWGKKIKVF.

Comments on this clone: The protein given by TCRdb reflects a much larger clone and differs at residue 14 from this DNA's translation, likely from a read error; the protein shown is the DNA's translation. The chain combines TRGV9 with TRGJP. Here the J gene was assigned by germline matching of the DNA, as TCRdb has none. Per the germline V gene, CDR1 is GITISATS and CDR2 is ISYDGTV (reference sequence). The CDR3 sequence is 17 residues long. CDR3 coding DNA: TGTGCCTTGTGGGAGGTAGCCCCAGAGTTGGGCAAAAAAAACAAGGTATTT. Its protein product is CALWEVAPELGKKNKVF.

In its sample, this clone is medium-sized. A read error is the likely source, as a far larger clone sits one nucleotide away. This sample includes further DNA sequences coding for the same CDR3. The V gene is TRGV9, the J gene TRGJP. The germline V gene encodes CDR1 GITISATS and CDR2 ISYDGTV (reference sequence). This CDR3 is 16 amino acids long. V shed 0 bases, J shed 6 bases, and the junction held 2 bases outside the gene matches. The CDR3 bases are TGTGCCTTGTGGGAGGTGCCAGAGTTGGGCAAAAAAATCAAGGTATTT. As protein: CALWEVPELGKKIKVF.

This clone has more than one count but fewer than ten. In DNA form, the CDR3 reads TGTGCCTTGGGTTCTGGTTGGTTCAAGATATTT. Its protein is CALGSGWFKIF. The genes are TRGV9 and TRGJP1. The CDR3 runs 11 residues. Germline-derived CDR1 and CDR2 are GITISATS and ISYDGTV (reference sequence). V lost 9 bases to trimming and J lost 6 bases; unmatched junction nucleotides: 4.

With respect to this clone: This same CDR3 is encoded by further DNA sequences in the sample. The V and J genes are TRGV9 and TRGJ1 or TRGJ2. Germline matching of the DNA provided the J gene here, since TCRdb leaves it blank. Trimming removed 8 bases from V and 10 bases from J; junction bases left unmatched: 14. Germline V lookup: CDR1 GITISATS, CDR2 ISYDGTV (reference sequence). The CDR3 covers 12 residues. CDR3 coding DNA: TGTGCCTTGTTGGATTTTCGAGAGAAGAAACTCTTT. Translation: CALLDFREKKLF.

This clone rates as medium-sized (0.01 to 0.1%). A read error likely explains this, since a far larger clone differs by one base. Different DNA sequences within this sample yield the same CDR3. The chain recombines TRGV9 with TRGJ1 or TRGJ2. CDR1 is GITISATS, CDR2 ISYDGTV, per germline (reference sequence). This CDR3 is built from 12 residues. CDR3 protein: CALWETYYKKLF. The CDR3 nucleotides are TGTGCCTTGTGGGAGACTTATTATAAGAAGCTCTTT.

This clone occurred a few times. This DNA's translation differs at residue 6 from TCRdb's protein, which comes from a much larger clone; a read error is likely, and the protein shown is translated from the DNA. The chain employs TRGV3 and TRGJ1 or TRGJ2. Trimming at V came to 2 bases and at J to 2 bases, leaving 3 bases not matched to a gene. Looked up from germline, CDR1 is VTNTFY and CDR2 is YDVSTARD (reference sequence). The CDR3 is made up of 13 amino acids. The CDR3 coding sequence is TGTGCCACCTGGGACAAGTATTATTATAAGAAACTCTTT. It yields the protein CATWDKYYYKKLF.